This T cell receptor (beta chain) was identified in a study of T cells after yellow fever vaccination. In the study overall: Any fraction with a low cell number was prepared using SMART-Seq v4 Ultra Low Input.

Points from the study as a whole: FACS-sorted repertoires could harbor abundant contaminating bulk-population clonotypes. Primary-vaccination clones mostly resurfaced post-booster (around 96% CD4, approximately 87% CD8).

There are many counts of this clonotype. The antigen remains unidentified. Germline V CDR1 and CDR2: SGHDN, FVKESK. CDR3 length equals 13 residues. V lost 2 bases and J 2 bases, leaving 6 bases between the germline ends. A process of 5'RACE template switching, which added a universal primer site and UMIs, was used to make TCR cDNA. TCRdb fed the 5' RACE reads into MiXCR, producing one record per CDR3 protein. The data show about 400,000 distinct CDR3 sequences, around 6.5% seen once. This chain links TRBV14 with TRBJ2-5; D not certain. This TCR came from a man under 40 who received the YFV17D yellow fever vaccine. The source was PBMCs, collected 5 days after the yellow fever booster vaccination. The CDR3 spells CASSQYVQETQYF. The CDR3 DNA reads TGTGCCAGCAGCCAATACGTACAAGAGACCCAGTACTTC.